This T cell receptor beta chain was recovered during a study of blood T cell repertoires in COVID-19. Clones were sequenced by immunoSEQ multiplex PCR, and TCRdb holds only the in-frame ones, with some missing. The sample has 130,000 or so clones, about 86% seen once. The junction had 8 bases not matched to a gene; V was cut back by 4 bases and J by 6 bases. The V gene's germline CDR1 is SGHRS and CDR2 YFSETQ. CDR3 size: 15 residues. The chain joins TRBV5-1 to TRBJ2-1; TRBD2 matches at 9 bases. The receptor was derived from an elderly woman with acute or convalescent COVID-19. Sequencing was carried out using peripheral blood. In DNA form, the CDR3 reads TGCGCCAGCAGCGCGGGGGGGCCAATGGGCAATGAGCAGTTCTTC. Its translation is CASSAGGPMGNEQFF. The full variable domain, with the rest looked up from reference TRBV5-1 and TRBJ2-1, is KAGVTQTPRYLIKTRGQQVTLSCSPISGHRSVSWYQQTPGQGLQFLFEYFSETQRNKGNFPGRFSGRQFSNSRSEMNVSTLELGDSALYLCASSAGGPMGNEQFFGPGTRLTVL.